This T cell receptor beta chain is from a study of T cell repertoires in cytomegalovirus infection. TCRdb analysed the reads with MiXCR anew, one entry per CDR3 protein. The sample lists roughly 310,000 distinct CDR3 sequences, approximately 32% seen once, with 15% to 25% in the top ten. With 0 bases removed from V and 2 bases from J, the gap between germline ends came to 21 bases. CDR1 is GTSNPN, CDR2 SVGIG, per germline (reference sequence). The length of the CDR3 is 18 residues. This clonotype was seen a handful of times. Its antigen is still unknown. The source was cultured PBMCs, collected from culture after CMV antigen stimulation. The chain combines TRBV30 with TRBJ2-3, with D tentatively TRBD2 (7 bases). The TCR comes from a human donor in good health (CMV status not recorded). Some clones in this sample may be carry-over from other donors' samples. This chain's CDR3 is CAWSVWRGRPAATDTQYF. The CDR3 region has the DNA TGTGCCTGGAGTGTATGGCGGGGGCGGCCGGCCGCCACAGATACGCAGTATTTT.